Listed below are T cell receptor beta chains from one sample, sequenced in a study of T cells after yellow fever vaccination. In TCRdb, the 5' RACE reads were re-called with MiXCR into one record per CDR3 protein. In the table there are about 160,000 distinct CDR3 sequences, about 7% of which are singletons. Sequenced here: CD4+ T cells sorted from PBMCs, sampled 5 days after the first yellow fever vaccination. These receptors were taken from a man aged 18 to 29 who received the YFV17D yellow fever vaccine. CDR3s include the opening cysteine and the closing phenylalanine or tryptophan. Fields, in order: clone size, V gene, J gene, D gene, CDR3 DNA, CDR3 protein. A D gene is named only where the DNA matches it firmly. Only part of the rows carry a size: once, few, many, or a class if the clone is expanded.

>few|TRBV19|TRBJ1-2|TRBD1
TGTGCCAGTAGTCTGACGGGACAGGGCCACACCTTC
CASSLTGQGHTF
>many|TRBV18|TRBJ1-2|TRBD1
TGTGCCAGCCTTGGGGACAGCGGTCCCTCTGGCTACACCTTC
CASLGDSGPSGYTF
>few|TRBV9|TRBJ1-1|-
TGTGCCAGCAGCGCCCGGACAGACCTGAACACTGAAGCTTTCTTT
CASSARTDLNTEAFF
>many|TRBV10-2|TRBJ2-3|TRBD2
TGCGCCAGCACCACTAGCGGGGGGTCAGATACGCAGTATTTT
CASTTSGGSDTQYF
>-|TRBV10-3|TRBJ1-2|-
TGTGCCATCAGTGAGTTGGGGCAGCTATTAGAGTATGGCTACACCTTC
CAISELGQLLEYGYTF
>many|TRBV10-3|TRBJ2-3|-
TGTGCCATCAGTGTGTTAGGGCCTCGGGATACGCAGTATTTT
CAISVLGPRDTQYF
>many|TRBV2|TRBJ2-4|-
TGTGCCACCAGCCCAGGGGTCATTCAGTACTTC
CATSPGVIQYF
>-|TRBV30|TRBJ2-3|-
TGTGCCTGGATGGACTTTAGCACAGATACGCAGTATTTT
CAWMDFSTDTQYF
>many|TRBV20-1|TRBJ2-3|-
TGCAGTGCTGTAGGGGGGTCAGATACGCAGTATTTT
CSAVGGSDTQYF
>many|TRBV6-1|TRBJ2-3|-
TGTGCCAGCAGTGCCCGACAGGGTGTCGGGGGGGCAGATACGCAGTATTTT
CASSARQGVGGADTQYF
>many|TRBV5-5|TRBJ1-3|-
TGTGCCAGCAGCTTGAGGCAGGTGACCCCTGGAAACACCATATATTTT
CASSLRQVTPGNTIYF
>many|TRBV2|TRBJ1-2|-
TGTGCCAGCGGATACAGACAGAACTATGGCTACACCTTC
CASGYRQNYGYTF
>many|TRBV7-2|TRBJ1-5|-
TGTGCCAGCAGCTTACAGAGTACGAGCAATCAGCCCCAGCATTTT
CASSLQSTSNQPQHF
>many|TRBV5-1|TRBJ2-1|TRBD1
TGCGCCAGCAGCTCAGGGACAGGGGGTAATGAGCAGTTCTTC
CASSSGTGGNEQFF
>many|TRBV20-1|TRBJ2-1|TRBD1
TGCAGTGCTGGACTAGGGACAGGGGCCTACAATGAGCAGTTCTTC
CSAGLGTGAYNEQFF
>few|TRBV20-1|TRBJ2-3|-
TGCTGTGCTATCGGGGCGCAGCCCTCCACAGATACGCAGTATTTT
CCAIGAQPSTDTQYF
>many|TRBV5-4|TRBJ2-7|-
TGTGCCGGCTACTCCTACGAGCAGTACTTC
CAGYSYEQYF
>many|TRBV7-3|TRBJ2-2|TRBD1
TGTGCCAGCAGCGCTAACAGGGGGCGGAACACCGGGGAGCTGTTTTTT
CASSANRGRNTGELFF
>few|TRBV11-2|TRBJ2-3|TRBD2
TGTGCCAGCAGCTTATATGGACTAGCGGGGGTAGGCACAGATACGCAGTATTTT
CASSLYGLAGVGTDTQYF
>few|TRBV5-4|TRBJ2-1|TRBD2
TGTGCCAGCAGCTCGGGACTAGCGGGGGACAATGAGCAGTTCTTC
CASSSGLAGDNEQFF
>-|TRBV13|TRBJ2-5|TRBD1
TGTGCCAGCAGCTTAGGTGCGACAGGGATCGAGACCCAGTACTTC
CASSLGATGIETQYF
>-|TRBV12-3/TRBV12-4|TRBJ2-3|TRBD1
TGTGCCAGCAGTTCAGGACAGGGGGCGCGACGGACAGATACGCAGTATTTT
CASSSGQGARRTDTQYF
>-|TRBV6-5|TRBJ1-2|TRBD1
TGTGCCAGCAGTTACGGGACAGTCTATGGCTACACCTTC
CASSYGTVYGYTF
>-|TRBV7-2|TRBJ2-7|-
TGTGCCAGCAGCCCCCGTGCAACCTACGAGCAGTACTTC
CASSPRATYEQYF
>many|TRBV28|TRBJ2-6|-
TGTGCCAGCAGTTTCCCCCTCGGCTCTGGGGCCAACGTCCTGACTTTC
CASSFPLGSGANVLTF
>few|TRBV4-1|TRBJ2-5|TRBD1
TGCGCCAGCAGCCAAGAAGACAGGGGAGAGACCCAGTACTTC
CASSQEDRGETQYF
>few|TRBV5-1|TRBJ2-1|TRBD2
TGCGCCAGCAGCTTGAGCGGGGGTGCCAATGAGCAGTTCTTC
CASSLSGGANEQFF
>many|TRBV12-3/TRBV12-4|TRBJ2-1|TRBD2
TGTGCCAGCAATCCTAGGGACTATTACAATGAGCAGTTCTTC
CASNPRDYYNEQFF
>many|TRBV18|TRBJ2-5|-
TGTGCCAGCTCACCCCGTCGTCGTGAGACCCAGTACTTC
CASSPRRRETQYF
>-|TRBV7-2|TRBJ2-7|-
TGTGCCAGCAGCCGGGCAATTTCAGGCGTGTACGAGCAGTACTTC
CASSRAISGVYEQYF
>-|TRBV13|TRBJ1-1|TRBD1
TGTGCCAGCAGTCCACTCCGGGACAGGGTCACCACTGAAGCTTTCTTT
CASSPLRDRVTTEAFF
>many|TRBV4-1|TRBJ1-2|TRBD1
TGCGCCAGCAGCCAAGCTACCGGACAGGTCTATGGCTACACCTTC
CASSQATGQVYGYTF
>many|TRBV12-3/TRBV12-4|TRBJ2-3|-
TGTGCCAGCAGTCAAGGCTCCACAGATACGCAGTATTTT
CASSQGSTDTQYF
>many|TRBV15|TRBJ1-2|-
TGTGCCACCAGCAGAGCGAGGACGGGACTCGTGGGCTACACCTTC
CATSRARTGLVGYTF
>many|TRBV5-1|TRBJ1-1|-
TGCGCCAGCAGCTTCACAGGGCAGAACACTGAAGCTTTCTTT
CASSFTGQNTEAFF
>many|TRBV9|TRBJ2-7|-
TGTGCCAGCAGCCTAGGAGACGGGGTTTGGGGCGAGCAGTACTTC
CASSLGDGVWGEQYF
>few|TRBV3-1|TRBJ2-1|-
TGTGCCAGCAGCCAAAACTTGGGGGACCGTTGGTTCTTC
CASSQNLGDRWFF
>-|TRBV14|TRBJ1-1|TRBD1
TGTGCCAGCAGCCAAGTGCTAACAGGGGGCTATGAAGCTTTCTTT
CASSQVLTGGYEAFF
>-|TRBV7-2|TRBJ2-1|TRBD2
TGTGCCAGCAGCAAATTAGCGGGGAACAACGACAATGAGCAGTTCTTC
CASSKLAGNNDNEQFF
>-|TRBV4-3|TRBJ2-1|TRBD2
TGCGCCAGCAGCCAAGGGCCGGGGGGCTACAATGAGCAGTTCTTC
CASSQGPGGYNEQFF
>many|TRBV10-3|TRBJ1-3|-
TGTGCCATCAGTGCCTCGGGACACCGTGGAAACACCATATATTTT
CAISASGHRGNTIYF
>many|TRBV11-1|TRBJ2-5|TRBD1
TGTGCCAGCAGCCTAAACAGGGGGCGCCAAGAGACCCAGTACTTC
CASSLNRGRQETQYF